This TCR beta chain was obtained from a study of T cell repertoires in cytomegalovirus infection. Overall study context: CMV infection together with matching HLA type was indicated by public TCR beta signatures. Study-wide results and caveats: Carriage of CMV together with the relevant HLA was identifiable through cumulative public TCR beta family frequency. Ex vivo, HLA-C-restricted CMV-specific TCR beta clonotypes prevailed over the rest of the response.

This CDR3 region has 13 residues. Deletions cut 4 bases from V and 4 bases from J, with 11 bases between. Germline V gene sequence: CDR1 WSHSY, CDR2 SAAADI. Of note for this clonotype: Its antigen is unidentified.

In TCRdb, the reads were re-called with MiXCR into one record per CDR3 protein. The table shows around 360,000 distinct CDR3 sequences, with about 35% occurring only once. This sequence joins TRBV10-2 and TRBJ2-7; perhaps TRBD1 as D (5 bases). The sample consisted of cultured PBMCs, taken from culture after CMV antigen stimulation. The receptor's source is a human donor in good health (CMV status not recorded). Some clones in this sample may be carry-over from other donors' samples. The CDR3 spells CASSVGARYEQYV. The CDR3 bases are TGCGCCAGCAGTGTTGGGGCGAGGTACGAGCAGTACGTC.